The T cell receptor (beta chain) under discussion was sequenced for a study of post-analysis software for immune sequencing data. Study results and limitations: Compared with controls, patients had more of about five TRBV segments, including TRBV5-6, TRBV5-1 and TRBV20-1. Samples from one preparation batch, clustered by F measure, grouped strongly together.

V trimming: 2 bases; J trimming: 0 bases; junction bases outside the gene matches: 25. Germline CDR1 is ENHRY and CDR2 is SYGVKD. This CDR3 spans 23 amino acids. This clonotype was seen a single time. Its antigen remains unidentified. Unique molecular identifiers were carried by the TCR beta cDNA libraries. The source material, 1 to 10 million T cells, gave rise to 500,000 or so cDNA molecules. Via MiXCR, TCRdb re-called the PCR reads, giving one row per CDR3 protein. Here the sample spans roughly 580,000 distinct CDR3 sequences, about 40% being singletons. The rearrangement links TRBV10-3 to TRBJ1-5; 7 bases map to TRBD1. This clonotype originated in a girl between 10 and 17 years old with multiple sclerosis. Sequenced: blood. In DNA form, the CDR3 reads TGTGCCATCAGTGAGAAGGTTTGGGACAGCGAGACTGGTCCCAGTTATAGCAATCAGCCCCAGCATTTT. Its translation is CAISEKVWDSETGPSYSNQPQHF.